Here is one T cell receptor beta chain with its context. With V trimmed by 2 bases and J by 4 bases, 8 bases remained unmatched. The CDR3 totals 16 residues. The germline V gene encodes CDR1 SGHAT and CDR2 FQNNGV. The sample originates from a study of shared T cell receptors in the human thymus. Here immunoSEQ multiplex PCR was the method, and the copy in TCRdb shows in-frame clones only, minus some. The table includes about 660,000 clones, about 89% detected once. The same specimen was also included in a second study, on human thymus T cells. As reported in that work: Usage of V and J genes appeared biased in thymic and blood repertoires.

The origin of this receptor is a boy younger than two with a congenital heart defect. The source material was thymocytes. The rearrangement links TRBV11-2 to TRBJ2-1, with TRBD2 matching 7 bases. The CDR3 protein is CASSLRREQRYNEQFF. For the CDR3, the DNA is TGTGCCAGCAGCTTACGGCGGGAGCAAAGGTACAATGAGCAGTTCTTC.